This T cell receptor beta chain derives from a study of blood T cell repertoires in COVID-19. Study at large: COVID-19 samples collected from the United States, Italy and Spain covered acute and convalescent phases. PBMCs, B-cell-depleted T cells, or T cells were the source of the cDNA or gDNA that made up the material.

As originally analysed: Amplification of reference gene primers provided the estimated nucleated cell counts. Generated by immunoSEQ multiplex PCR, the TCRdb table keeps only in-frame clones and is missing some. That table gives V, J and clone size, and the DNA gave D and trimming. The sample contains roughly 25,000 clones, almost 90% of which appear only once. CDR1 and CDR2 from the germline V gene are SGHRS and YFSETQ. The CDR3 consists of 14 residues. The trim removed 6 bases at V and 6 bases at J, leaving 10 bases unmatched. This TCR was sampled from a man in his 70s with acute or convalescent COVID-19. This chain connects TRBV5-1 to TRBJ2-3; 7 bases map to TRBD2. Sequencing used peripheral blood. CDR3 DNA: TGCGCCAGCACGCGGGAGCCCCCCACTGATACGCAGTATTTT. It encodes CASTREPPTDTQYF.